This T cell receptor (beta chain) was sequenced for a study of shared clonotypes between healthy human individuals. Clones were read by immunoSEQ multiplex PCR, and TCRdb kept only the in-frame ones, dropping some. The sample has some 1.1 million clones; approximately 80% are singletons. This CDR3 contains 16 residues. The germline CDR1 and CDR2 sequences are SGHDN and FVKESK. V was clipped by 0 bases and J by 3 bases, with 11 bases between them. The chain combines TRBV14 with TRBJ1-4, with D possibly matching TRBD1 (5 bases). Material: memory CD4+ T cells from PBMCs. Documented subset: CD45RA-negative fraction. This clonotype was obtained from a young man in good health. Some clones in this sample may be carry-over from other donors' samples. DNA for the CDR3: TGTGCCAGCAGCCAAGATGTGAGGGGATCTAATGAAAAACTGTTTTTT. Its translation is CASSQDVRGSNEKLFF.